This T cell receptor beta chain was sequenced during a study of blood T cells in healthy people across ages. Germline-derived CDR1 and CDR2 are SGHTA and FQGTGA. CDR3 length: 15 residues. A J-beta primer mix and a sample-barcoded 5' primer were used in a second PCR of roughly 6 to 12 cycles. A template-switch adaptor containing 12 random nucleotides labeled each cDNA molecule. TCRdb independently ran MiXCR on the 5' RACE reads; one entry per CDR3 protein. The sample shows about 1,600,000 distinct CDR3 sequences, approximately 38% of them seen only once. The sequence was collected from a woman under 30 in good health. This chain links TRBV7-3 with TRBJ2-1, with D perhaps assigned TRBD1 or TRBD2 (5 bases each). The end of the DNA aligns better with TRBJ2-7, so the J call may be wrong. Sequencing was performed on blood. DNA for the CDR3: TGTGCCAGCAGCTTAAATCCGGGGCCATACAATGAGCAGTACTTC. This sequence encodes CASSLNPGPYNEQYF.